This T cell receptor beta chain was identified during a study of blood T cell repertoires in COVID-19. Study in general: Spain, Italy and the United States supplied samples that represented acute and convalescent COVID-19. Sources were T cells, B-cell-depleted T cells, or PBMCs; the material itself was cDNA or gDNA.

As originally analysed: Amplification of reference gene primers provided the estimated nucleated cell counts. This table comes from immunoSEQ multiplex PCR, and its TCRdb copy is limited to in-frame clones, with some not included. V and J calls and clone size are as listed in that table; D and trimming were resolved from the DNA. The profile shows 200,000 to 250,000 clones, about 86% of them singletons. This clone was counted only a few times. CDR1 and CDR2 from the germline V gene are SGHTS and YDEGEE. Trimming removed 4 bases at V and 6 bases at J, with 13 bases between. This CDR3 contains 14 residues.

The chain carries TRBV5-8 and TRBJ2-2, with unresolved D. The receptor was isolated from a woman aged 30 to 39 who had recovered from COVID-19. Sequencing was done on a sample of peripheral blood. This CDR3 reads CASSSPLRAGELFF. CDR3 coding DNA: TGTGCCAGCAGCAGCCCACTCCGGGCCGGGGAGCTGTTTTTT.